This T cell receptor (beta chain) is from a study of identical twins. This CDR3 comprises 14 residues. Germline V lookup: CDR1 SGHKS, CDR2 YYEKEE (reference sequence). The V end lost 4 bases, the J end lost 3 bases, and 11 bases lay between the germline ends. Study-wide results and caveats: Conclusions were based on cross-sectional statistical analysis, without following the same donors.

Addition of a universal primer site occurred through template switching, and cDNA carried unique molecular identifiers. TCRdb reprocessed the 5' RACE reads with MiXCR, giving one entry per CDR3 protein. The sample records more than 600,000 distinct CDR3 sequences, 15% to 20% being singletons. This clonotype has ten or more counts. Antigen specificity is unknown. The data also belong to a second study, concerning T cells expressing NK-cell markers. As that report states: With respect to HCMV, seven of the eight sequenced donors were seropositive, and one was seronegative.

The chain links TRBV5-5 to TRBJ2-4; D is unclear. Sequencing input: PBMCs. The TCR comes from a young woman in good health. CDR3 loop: CASSPSPGKNIQYF. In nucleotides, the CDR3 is TGTGCCAGCAGCCCGTCGCCGGGCAAAAACATTCAGTACTTC.